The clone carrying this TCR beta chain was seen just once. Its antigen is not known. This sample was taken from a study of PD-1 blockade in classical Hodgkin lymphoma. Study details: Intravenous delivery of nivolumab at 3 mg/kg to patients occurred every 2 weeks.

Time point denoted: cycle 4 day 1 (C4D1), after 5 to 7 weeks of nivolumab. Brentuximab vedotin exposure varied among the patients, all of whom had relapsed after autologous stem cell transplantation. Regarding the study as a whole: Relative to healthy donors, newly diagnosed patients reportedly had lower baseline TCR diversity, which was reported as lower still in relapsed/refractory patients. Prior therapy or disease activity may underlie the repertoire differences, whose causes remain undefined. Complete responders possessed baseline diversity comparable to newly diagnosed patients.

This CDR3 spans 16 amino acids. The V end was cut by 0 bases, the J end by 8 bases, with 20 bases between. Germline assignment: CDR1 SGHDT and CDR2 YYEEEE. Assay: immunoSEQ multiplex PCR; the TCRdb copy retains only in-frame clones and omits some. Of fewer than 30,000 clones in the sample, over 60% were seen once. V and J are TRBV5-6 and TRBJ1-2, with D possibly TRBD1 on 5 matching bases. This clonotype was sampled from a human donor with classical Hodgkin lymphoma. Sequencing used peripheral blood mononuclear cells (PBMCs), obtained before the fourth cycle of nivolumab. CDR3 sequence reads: CASSLGPQVQLGGYTF. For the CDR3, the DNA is TGTGCCAGCAGCTTGGGGCCACAGGTCCAACTGGGGGGCTACACCTTC.